This T cell receptor (beta chain) was retrieved from a study of cytomegalovirus exposure and HLA in healthy donors. Study-wide background: Previous work identified roughly 120 million unique TCR beta sequences from around 200 million T cells. Regarding the study as a whole: The number of N-insertions in an Asian-associated ancestry cluster was reportedly below the roughly 620-donor mean in a later analysis.

Germline lookup yields CDR1 SQVTM and CDR2 ANQGSEA. CDR3 size: 14 residues. The trim removed 4 bases at V and 1 base at J, leaving 7 bases unmatched. On this clone: Its matching antigen is unknown.

The PCR used 60 Vbeta and 13 Jbeta primers. The data were produced by immunoSEQ multiplex PCR, yet TCRdb's version contains in-frame clones alone and is incomplete. The sample has 100,000 to 150,000 clones; over 9.5% are singletons. This cohort consisted of healthy bone marrow donors. The sequence was collected from a woman under 30 in good health and CMV-seropositive. The rearrangement links TRBV29-1 to TRBJ2-7, with TRBD1 matching 7 bases. The sequencing input was PBMCs. The CDR3 reads CSVVRDSNSYEQYF. CDR3 bases: TGCAGCGTTGTAAGGGACAGCAATTCCTACGAGCAGTACTTC.